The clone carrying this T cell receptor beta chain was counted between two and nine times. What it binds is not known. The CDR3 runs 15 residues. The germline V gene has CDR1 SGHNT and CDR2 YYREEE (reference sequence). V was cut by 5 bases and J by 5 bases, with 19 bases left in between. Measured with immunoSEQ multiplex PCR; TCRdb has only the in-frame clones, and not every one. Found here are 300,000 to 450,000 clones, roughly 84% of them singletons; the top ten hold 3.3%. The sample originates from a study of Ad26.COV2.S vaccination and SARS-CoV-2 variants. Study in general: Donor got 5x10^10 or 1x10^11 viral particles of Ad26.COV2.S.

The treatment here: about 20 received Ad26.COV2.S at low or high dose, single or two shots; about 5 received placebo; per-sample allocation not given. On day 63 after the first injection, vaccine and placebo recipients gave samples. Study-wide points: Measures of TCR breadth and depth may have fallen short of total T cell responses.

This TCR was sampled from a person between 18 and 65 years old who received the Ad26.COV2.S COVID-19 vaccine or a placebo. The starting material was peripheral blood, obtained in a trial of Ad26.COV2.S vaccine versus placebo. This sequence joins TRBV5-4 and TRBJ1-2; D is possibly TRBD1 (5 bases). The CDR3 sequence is CASSSSGGADYGYTF. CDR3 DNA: TGTGCCAGCAGTTCCTCGGGTGGGGCCGATTATGGCTACACCTTC.